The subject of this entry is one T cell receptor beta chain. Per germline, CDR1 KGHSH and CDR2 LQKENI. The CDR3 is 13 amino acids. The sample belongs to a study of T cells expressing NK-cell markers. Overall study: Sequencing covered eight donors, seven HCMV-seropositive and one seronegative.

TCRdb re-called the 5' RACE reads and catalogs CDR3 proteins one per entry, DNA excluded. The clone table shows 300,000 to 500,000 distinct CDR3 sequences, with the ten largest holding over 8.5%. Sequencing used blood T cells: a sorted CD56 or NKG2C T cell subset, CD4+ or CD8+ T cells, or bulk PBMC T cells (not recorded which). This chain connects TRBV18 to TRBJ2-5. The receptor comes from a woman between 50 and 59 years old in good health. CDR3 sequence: CASSIFGGETQYF.